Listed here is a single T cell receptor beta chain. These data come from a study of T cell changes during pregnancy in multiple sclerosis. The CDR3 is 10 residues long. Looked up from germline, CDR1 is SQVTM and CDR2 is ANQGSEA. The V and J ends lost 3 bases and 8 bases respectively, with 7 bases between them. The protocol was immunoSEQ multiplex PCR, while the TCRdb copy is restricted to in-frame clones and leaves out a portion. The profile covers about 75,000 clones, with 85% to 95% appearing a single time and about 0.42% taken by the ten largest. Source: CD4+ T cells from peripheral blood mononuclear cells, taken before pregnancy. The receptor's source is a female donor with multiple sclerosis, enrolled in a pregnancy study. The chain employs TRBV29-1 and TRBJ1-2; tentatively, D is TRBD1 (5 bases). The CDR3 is CSVEGGGYTF. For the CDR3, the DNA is TGCAGCGTTGAGGGGGGGGGCTACACCTTC. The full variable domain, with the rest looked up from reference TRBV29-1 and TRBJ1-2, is SAVISQKPSRDICQRGTSLTIQCQVDSQVTMMFWYRQQPGQSLTLIATANQGSEATYESGFVIDKFPISRPNLTFSTLTVSNMSPEDSSIYLCSVEGGGYTFGSGTRLTVV.